This T cell receptor (beta chain) was sequenced for a study of blood T cell repertoires in COVID-19. Whole-study context: Collection of acute and convalescent COVID-19 samples took place in the United States, Italy and Spain. PBMCs, B-cell-depleted T cells, or T cells were the source of the cDNA or gDNA that made up the material.

In the original analysis: Estimates of nucleated cell counts were drawn from the amplification of reference gene primers. Measured with immunoSEQ multiplex PCR; TCRdb has only the in-frame clones, and not every one. Clonal size and the V and J genes are those of that table, whereas D and trimming came from the DNA. This sample has some 100,000 clones; more than 70% occur once, and the top ten carry roughly 12%. As concerns this clone: This specimen includes other DNA sequences encoding the same CDR3.

The CDR3 sequence is 12 residues long. CDR1 and CDR2 (germline): SGHRS, YFSETQ. V was shortened by 8 bases and J by 1 base, with 6 bases between the two germline ends. Sample: peripheral blood. The receptor's source is a human donor in a cohort sampled during active COVID-19. The rearrangement uses TRBV5-1 and TRBJ2-2; no reliable D call. CDR3 in amino acids: CASSLNTGELFF. The CDR3 DNA reads TGCGCCAGTTCTTTGAACACCGGGGAGCTGTTTTTT.